Listed below are T cell receptor beta chains from one sample, sequenced in a study of blood T cell repertoires in COVID-19. TCRdb's table, derived via immunoSEQ multiplex PCR, lists solely in-frame clones and lacks some. The sample gives some 170,000 clones, 87% of which show up once; around 13% is in the top ten. Sequencing used peripheral blood. These receptors were obtained from a woman in her 70s with COVID-19, enrolled during active disease. Each CDR3 is given with its conserved first and last residue. The D gene is left open where the match is weak. Clone size is stated in some rows and not others, as once, few, many or a class when expanded.

d_gene,v_gene,j_gene,abundance,CDR3nt,CDR3aa
-,TRBV2,TRBJ1-4,-,TGTGCCAGCAGTGAAGGGTCGGGGGGCCGAAAACTGTTTTTT,CASSEGSGGRKLFF
-,TRBV6-2/TRBV6-3,TRBJ1-2,-,TGTGCCAGCAGTTACCTACCTGGTCACGGGGGCTACACCTTC,CASSYLPGHGGYTF
-,TRBV28,TRBJ1-5,-,TGTGCCAGCAGTACCGGGACATTGGGTCAGCCCCAGCATTTT,CASSTGTLGQPQHF
TRBD2,TRBV27,TRBJ2-1,-,TGTGCCAGCAGCCTTAAGGTAGCGGGCTTGTATGAGCAGTTCTTC,CASSLKVAGLYEQFF
-,TRBV7-2,TRBJ1-2,-,TGTGCCAGCAGCTTAGGCAGGACTTATGGCTACACCTTC,CASSLGRTYGYTF
-,TRBV7-2,TRBJ2-7,-,TGTGCCAGCAGCTTTAACAGTCAGACCTACGAGCAGTACTTC,CASSFNSQTYEQYF
TRBD1,TRBV6-5,TRBJ1-6,once,TGTGCCAGCAGGACAGGGGGTATACCCCTCCACTTT,CASRTGGIPLHF
TRBD2,TRBV4-1,TRBJ2-3,-,TGCGCCAGCAGCCAAGTAGACGGGAGGGCCGATAATACGCAGTATTTT,CASSQVDGRADNTQYF
-,TRBV6-5,TRBJ1-4,-,TGTGCCAGCAATTTACAGGGCCTGGATGAAAAACTGTTTTTT,CASNLQGLDEKLFF
-,TRBV5-4,TRBJ1-5,-,TGTGCCAGCAGCTTGGACCGGGATCAGCCCCAGCATTTT,CASSLDRDQPQHF
TRBD2,TRBV3-1/TRBV3-2,TRBJ2-7,-,TGTGCCAGCAGCCAGGGGACTAGCGGGAGCGGGCGCGAGCAGTACTTC,CASSQGTSGSGREQYF
-,TRBV6-4,TRBJ2-1,once,TGTGCCAGCAGCGAACAGTGGGGAGCCGTTTCCGGGCAGTTCTTC,CASSEQWGAVSGQFF
-,TRBV5-6,TRBJ2-5,-,TGTGCCAGCAGCTTGTTCATAGTGACAGGCCAAGAGACCCAGTACTTC,CASSLFIVTGQETQYF
-,TRBV28,TRBJ1-1,-,TGTGCCAGCAGTACTGTCACTGAAGCTTTCTTT,CASSTVTEAFF
TRBD2,TRBV7-6,TRBJ2-1,-,TGTGCCAGCAGGCCCCTCGCAGCGGGAGGGCTCGATGAGCAGTTCTTC,CASRPLAAGGLDEQFF
-,TRBV5-6,TRBJ2-5,-,TGTGCCAGCAGCTACATAGAGACCCAGTACTTC,CASSYIETQYF
-,TRBV7-9,TRBJ2-1,-,TGTGCCAGCAGCTTCTCAGACTCCGTCAATGAGCAGTTCTTC,CASSFSDSVNEQFF
-,TRBV2,TRBJ1-1,-,TGTGCCGCCGGGCGGGAGAACACTGAAGCTTTCTTT,CAAGRENTEAFF
TRBD1,TRBV18,TRBJ2-5,-,TGTGCCAGCTCACCAAATAGACAGGGGGCAGAGACCCAGTACTTC,CASSPNRQGAETQYF
TRBD2,TRBV27,TRBJ2-4,-,TGTGCCAGCAGTCCCTACCCGGGACTAGGCAAAAACATTCAGTACTTC,CASSPYPGLGKNIQYF
-,TRBV7-2,TRBJ2-7,once,TGTGCCAGCAGCTTAGCGGCTAGCGCGAGCTCCTACGAGCAGTACTTC,CASSLAASASSYEQYF
TRBD1,TRBV2,TRBJ1-6,-,TGTGCCAGCAGGGACAGGGAGGGTTCACCCCTCCACTTT,CASRDREGSPLHF
TRBD2,TRBV6-5,TRBJ2-3,-,TGTGCCAGCAGTCGACTAGCGGGTAGCACAGATACGCAGTATTTT,CASSRLAGSTDTQYF
TRBD2,TRBV11-2,TRBJ2-2,-,TGTGCCAGCAGCCGGGACTATTATACCGGGGAGCTGTTTTTT,CASSRDYYTGELFF
TRBD1,TRBV5-1,TRBJ1-6,few,TGCGCCAGCAGCCACCAGGGGGCGTCGTCCTATAATTCACCCCTCCACTTT,CASSHQGASSYNSPLHF
-,TRBV12-2,TRBJ2-2,-,TGTGCAAGTCGCGCACACCACAGGTTGGGGCGCGGAACCGGGGAGCTGTTTTTT,CASRAHHRLGRGTGELFF
TRBD2,TRBV2,TRBJ2-1,-,TGTGCCACCACGGGACTAGCGGGAGAAAGGGGGCGCAATGAGCAGTTCTTC,CATTGLAGERGRNEQFF
-,TRBV3-1/TRBV3-2,TRBJ1-1,-,TGTGCCAGCAGCCAAGTAGCGGCCACTGAAGCTTTCTTT,CASSQVAATEAFF
-,TRBV5-1,TRBJ2-3,-,TGCGCCAGCAGCTTGGGGGACTGGGGCACAGATACGCAGTATTTT,CASSLGDWGTDTQYF
-,TRBV16,TRBJ1-2,-,TGTGCCAGCAGCCAAAGTGTGCAGGGCTCATCTAACTATGGCTACACCTTC,CASSQSVQGSSNYGYTF
TRBD2,TRBV2,TRBJ2-2,-,TGTGCCAGCAGCTTTGCGGGGGCGAACACCGGGGAGCTGTTTTTT,CASSFAGANTGELFF
-,TRBV29-1,TRBJ2-7,-,TGCAGCGTTGCCGGAAGGGGTGATGAGCAGTACTTC,CSVAGRGDEQYF
TRBD2,TRBV18,TRBJ2-7,-,TGTGCCAGCTCACCTGGGGTTAGCGGGGGCGAGCAGTACTTC,CASSPGVSGGEQYF
-,TRBV7-9,TRBJ1-3,-,TGTGCCAGCAGCCCGGAGAGCACCATATATTTT,CASSPESTIYF
TRBD2,TRBV3-1/TRBV3-2,TRBJ2-1,-,TGTGCCAGCAGCCAAGTCTCACTAGCGGGAGTTAGTGAGCAGTTCTTC,CASSQVSLAGVSEQFF
-,TRBV11-3,TRBJ2-1,-,TGTGCCAGCAGCTTACTACCGGGTTTCTCCTACAATGAGCAGTTCTTC,CASSLLPGFSYNEQFF
TRBD2,TRBV25-1,TRBJ2-4,-,TGTGCCAGCAGTGAAAGTGGGAGGGCCGTCAAAAACATTCAGTACTTC,CASSESGRAVKNIQYF
-,TRBV5-1,TRBJ1-4,once,TGCGCCAGCAGCGTGGATGGGGGCGGTGTTGAAAAACTGTTTTTT,CASSVDGGGVEKLFF
-,TRBV5-5,TRBJ1-2,-,TGTGCCAGCAGCTTCTCTATCCAAGGACAGTTCGCTTTTGGCTACACCTTC,CASSFSIQGQFAFGYTF
-,TRBV2,TRBJ1-1,-,TGTGCCAGCAGGGTCAATAGGAACACTGAAGCTTTCTTT,CASRVNRNTEAFF
TRBD2,TRBV27,TRBJ2-7,-,TGTGCCAGCAGTTTGGCCGGGACTAGATCCTACGAGCAGTACTTC,CASSLAGTRSYEQYF
TRBD1,TRBV16,TRBJ2-2,-,TGTGCCAGCAGCCACTTGGCCGGACAGGGGGCAATCGGGGAGCTGTTTTTT,CASSHLAGQGAIGELFF
TRBD1,TRBV5-6,TRBJ1-1,once,TGTGCCAGCAGCTTGGTAAGACAGGGGACGAAGGACACTGAAGCTTTCTTT,CASSLVRQGTKDTEAFF
-,TRBV2,TRBJ2-5,-,TGTGCCAGCAGTGAAGCGCAGGAGACCCAGTACTTC,CASSEAQETQYF
-,TRBV20-1,TRBJ2-5,-,TGCAGTGAATCGGGAGAGACCCAGTACTTC,CSESGETQYF
-,TRBV5-1,TRBJ1-3,-,TGCGCCAGCAGTTTTGACAACTCTGGAAACACCATATATTTT,CASSFDNSGNTIYF
-,TRBV6-5,TRBJ1-5,-,TGTGCCAGCAGGGGCAGGGCTCAGCCCCAGCATTTT,CASRGRAQPQHF
TRBD2,TRBV5-1,TRBJ2-3,-,TGCGCCAGCAGCCCGAGCGGGAGGAGGACAGATACGCAGTATTTT,CASSPSGRRTDTQYF
-,TRBV6-4,TRBJ2-3,-,TGTGCCAGCAGTGACTCGGGCTTGGGTACAGATACGCAGTATTTT,CASSDSGLGTDTQYF
-,TRBV5-1,TRBJ2-5,-,TGCGCCAGCAGCTTACTGCTAATGGAGACCCAGTACTTC,CASSLLLMETQYF
-,TRBV28,TRBJ1-5,-,TGTGCCAGCGATCGCGCCCGCTATAGCAATCAGCCCCAGCATTTT,CASDRARYSNQPQHF
-,TRBV6-5,TRBJ2-1,-,TGTGCCAGCAGTTACGGGACAATCAGCGATGAGCAGTTCTTC,CASSYGTISDEQFF
TRBD1,TRBV6-5,TRBJ1-2,-,TGTGCCAGCAGTCCCAGGGGGCGCGGCTATGGCTACACCTTC,CASSPRGRGYGYTF
TRBD1,TRBV4-2,TRBJ1-3,-,TGTGCCAGCAGCCAAGGACAGGGGAAGGAAAACACCATATATTTT,CASSQGQGKENTIYF
TRBD1,TRBV5-8,TRBJ1-4,once,TGTGCCAGCAGTACCGGGACAGGGGGCGCGGTGACTAATGAAAAACTGTTTTTT,CASSTGTGGAVTNEKLFF
TRBD1,TRBV9,TRBJ1-2,-,TGTGCCAGCAGCGTACTACAGGGGAATCTTGATGGCTACACCTTC,CASSVLQGNLDGYTF
TRBD1,TRBV25-1,TRBJ2-5,-,TGTGCCAGCGCCGAGCCAGGGGGCCTTCAAGAGACCCAGTACTTC,CASAEPGGLQETQYF